The 6 T cell receptor beta chains given below trace back to one sample, sequenced in a study of blood T cell repertoires in COVID-19. Produced via immunoSEQ multiplex PCR; TCRdb's table is partial and in-frame only. The sample includes about 380,000 clones, 70% to 90% of them seen just once. Input material: PBMCs or T cells enriched from blood (not recorded which). These TCRs come from a woman younger than 30 who had recovered from COVID-19.

This clone was seen only a few times. The chain couples TRBV12-3 or TRBV12-4 to TRBJ2-3; D not resolved. The germline V and J ends were trimmed by 5 bases and 5 bases, with 11 bases remaining between them. This CDR3 has 13 amino acids. The CDR3 region has the DNA TGTGCCAGCAGTGAGGTAGCTGGAGATACGCAGTATTTT. Protein product: CASSEVAGDTQYF.

This chain connects TRBV3-1 (or the pseudogene TRBV3-2) to TRBJ2-7; a weak D match, TRBD1 (7 bases). The V gene's germline CDR1 is LGHDT and CDR2 YNNKEL (reference sequence). The CDR3 spans 16 residues. V was trimmed by 1 base and J by 1 base, leaving 14 bases between them. In DNA form, the CDR3 reads TGTGCCAGCAGCCAAGTTGCAGGGGGGCGTTCCTACGAGCAGTACTTC. Translated: CASSQVAGGRSYEQYF.

This chain joins TRBV18 and TRBJ2-2; 7 nucleotides line up with TRBD1. Trimming took 2 bases from V and 4 from J; bases not matched to a gene: 4. CDR1 and CDR2 (germline): KGHSH, LQKENI. This CDR3 comprises 15 residues. CDR3 nucleotides: TGTGCCAGCTCACCAAAGACAGGGACCACCGGGGAGCTGTTTTTT. It translates to CASSPKTGTTGELFF.

The V call is TRBV27, the J call TRBJ1-6; 7 bases line up with TRBD1. The V and J ends lost 5 bases and 7 bases, in that order; junction bases with no gene match: 8. Germline V CDR1 and CDR2: MNHEY, SMNVEV (reference sequence). The CDR3 length is 15 residues. CDR3 region: CASSRRTGVNSPLHF. Here the CDR3 DNA reads TGTGCCAGCAGTAGACGGACAGGAGTCAATTCACCCCTCCACTTT.

The V gene is TRBV15, the J gene TRBJ1-3, with a tentative D call TRBD1 (6 bases). CDR1 LNHNV and CDR2 YYDKDF come from the germline V gene (reference sequence). The CDR3 length is 15 residues. V was trimmed by 1 base and J by 4 bases, leaving 11 bases between them. CDR3 amino acids: CATSRAPGQGNTIYF. The CDR3 DNA sequence: TGTGCCACCAGCAGAGCCCCGGGACAAGGAAACACCATATATTTT. Full variable domain (remainder filled in from reference TRBV15 and TRBJ1-3): DAMVIQNPRYQVTQFGKPVTLSCSQTLNHNVMYWYQQKSSQAPKLLFHYYDKDFNNEADTPDNFQSRRPNTSFCFLDIRSPGLGDTAMYLCATSRAPGQGNTIYFGEGSWLTVV.

V gene TRBV7-8 combines with J gene TRBJ1-1; D may be TRBD1 (5 bases). Germline assignment: CDR1 SGHVS and CDR2 FQNEAQ. V lost 8 bases and J 4 bases, leaving 17 bases between the germline ends. The CDR3 loop spans 14 amino acids. In DNA form, the CDR3 reads TGTGCCAGCGCTTCAACAAACAGGTTCACTGAAGCTTTCTTT. It yields the protein CASASTNRFTEAFF.